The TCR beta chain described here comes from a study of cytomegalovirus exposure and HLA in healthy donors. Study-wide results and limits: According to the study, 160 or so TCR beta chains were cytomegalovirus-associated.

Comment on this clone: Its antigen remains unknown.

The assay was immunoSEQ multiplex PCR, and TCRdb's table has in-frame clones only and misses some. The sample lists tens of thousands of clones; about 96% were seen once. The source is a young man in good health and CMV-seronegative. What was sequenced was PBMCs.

Written as DNA, the CDR3 is TGTGCCAGCACCCGGACAGGGATCTACGAGCAGTACTTC. Translating it yields CASTRTGIYEQYF. The chain is built from TRBV28 and TRBJ2-7; 8 bases agree with TRBD1. The germline CDR1 and CDR2 sequences are MDHEN and SYDVKM. This CDR3 comprises 13 residues. Losses at the gene ends were 7 bases for V and 3 bases for J; bases not matched to a gene: 5.